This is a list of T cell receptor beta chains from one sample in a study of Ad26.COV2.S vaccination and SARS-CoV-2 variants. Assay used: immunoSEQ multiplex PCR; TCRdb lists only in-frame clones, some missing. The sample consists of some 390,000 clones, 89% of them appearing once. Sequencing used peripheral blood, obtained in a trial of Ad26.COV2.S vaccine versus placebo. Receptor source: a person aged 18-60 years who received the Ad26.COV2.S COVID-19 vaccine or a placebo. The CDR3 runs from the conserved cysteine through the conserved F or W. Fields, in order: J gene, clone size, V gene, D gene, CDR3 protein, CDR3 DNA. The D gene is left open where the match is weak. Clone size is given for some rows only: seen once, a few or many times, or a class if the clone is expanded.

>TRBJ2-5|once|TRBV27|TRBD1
CASSNTGTGGWYF
TGTGCCAGCAGTAACACCGGGACAGGGGGCTGGTACTTC
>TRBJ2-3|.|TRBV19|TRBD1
CASSRPPWTGAPDTQYF
TGTGCCAGTAGTCGACCGCCATGGACAGGGGCCCCAGATACGCAGTATTTT
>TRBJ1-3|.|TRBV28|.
CASSVQGSGNTIYF
TGTGCCAGCAGTGTACAGGGCTCTGGAAACACCATATATTTT
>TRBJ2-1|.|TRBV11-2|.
CASSPQRNEQFF
TGTGCCAGCAGCCCGCAGAGGAATGAGCAGTTCTTC
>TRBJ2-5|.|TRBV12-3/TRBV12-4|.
CASSSPPGAQYF
TGTGCCAGCAGTTCCCCCCCCGGGGCCCAGTACTTC
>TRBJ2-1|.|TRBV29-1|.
CSGGRGDNEQFF
TGCAGCGGCGGGCGGGGAGACAATGAGCAGTTCTTC
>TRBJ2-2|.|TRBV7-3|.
CASSPTGSNTGELFF
TGTGCCAGCAGCCCGACGGGGTCGAACACCGGGGAGCTGTTTTTT
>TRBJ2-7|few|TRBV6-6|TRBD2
CASGGTSGRRYEQYF
TGTGCCAGCGGCGGGACTAGCGGACGTAGGTACGAGCAGTACTTC
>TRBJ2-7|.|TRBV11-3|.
CASSPREGAYEQYF
TGTGCCAGCAGCCCGAGGGAGGGGGCCTACGAGCAGTACTTC
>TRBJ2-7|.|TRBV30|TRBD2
CACPGTSGTYEQYF
TGTGCCTGTCCCGGGACTAGCGGGACCTACGAGCAGTACTTC
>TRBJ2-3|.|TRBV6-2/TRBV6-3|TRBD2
CASSRLAGGVDTQYF
TGTGCCAGCAGCCGCCTAGCGGGAGGCGTAGATACGCAGTATTTT
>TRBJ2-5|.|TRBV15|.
CATRTGTQETQYF
TGTGCCACCAGGACAGGGACTCAAGAGACCCAGTACTTC
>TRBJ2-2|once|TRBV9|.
CASSGRETGELFF
TGTGCCAGCAGCGGGAGGGAAACCGGGGAGCTGTTTTTT
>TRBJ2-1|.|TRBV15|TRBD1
CATSRAGQGGYEQFF
TGTGCCACCAGCAGAGCCGGACAGGGCGGATATGAGCAGTTCTTC
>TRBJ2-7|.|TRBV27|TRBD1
CASSHRGLGGYEQYF
TGTGCCAGCAGTCACAGGGGGCTGGGGGGTTACGAGCAGTACTTC
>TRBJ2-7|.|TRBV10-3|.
CAISEGRYEQYF
TGTGCCATCAGTGAGGGACGCTACGAGCAGTACTTC
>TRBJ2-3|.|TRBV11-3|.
CASSLGPHTDTQYF
TGTGCCAGCAGCTTAGGCCCCCACACAGATACGCAGTATTTT
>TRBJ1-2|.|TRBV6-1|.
CASSEGGRIYGYTF
TGTGCCAGCAGTGAGGGGGGCAGGATATATGGCTACACCTTC
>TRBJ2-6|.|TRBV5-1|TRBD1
CASSPGQGASGANVLTF
TGCGCCAGCAGCCCAGGACAGGGGGCGTCTGGGGCCAACGTCCTGACTTTC
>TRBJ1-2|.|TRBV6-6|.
CASRPEGGNYGYTF
TGTGCCAGCAGACCCGAGGGGGGGAACTATGGCTACACCTTC
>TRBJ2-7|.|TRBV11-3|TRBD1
CASSPQGQGAHEQYF
TGTGCCAGCAGCCCACAGGGACAGGGGGCCCACGAGCAGTACTTC
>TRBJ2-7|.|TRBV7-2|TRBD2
CASSLGAGGSSYEQYF
TGTGCCAGCAGCTTAGGAGCGGGAGGGAGCTCCTACGAGCAGTACTTC
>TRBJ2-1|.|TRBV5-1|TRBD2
CASRHPAGRGNEQFF
TGCGCCAGCAGACATCCAGCGGGACGTGGGAATGAGCAGTTCTTC
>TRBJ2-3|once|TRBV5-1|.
CASSLFRGEDTQYF
TGCGCCAGCAGCTTGTTTCGGGGAGAAGATACGCAGTATTTT
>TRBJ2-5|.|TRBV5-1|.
CASSLSAGLLETQYF
TGCGCCAGCAGCTTGAGTGCGGGGTTGTTAGAGACCCAGTACTTC
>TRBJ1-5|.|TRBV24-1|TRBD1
CATSDTRDRGQPQHF
TGTGCCACCAGTGACACCCGGGACAGAGGCCAGCCCCAGCATTTT
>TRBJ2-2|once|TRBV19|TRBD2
CASSTASGRAGELFF
TGTGCCAGTAGTACGGCTAGCGGGAGGGCCGGGGAGCTGTTTTTT
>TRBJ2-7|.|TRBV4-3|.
CASSQDLTGVGYEQYF
TGCGCCAGCAGCCAAGATCTAACGGGAGTGGGTTACGAGCAGTACTTC
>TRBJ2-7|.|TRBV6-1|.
CASSERWGGGPNYEQYF
TGTGCCAGCAGTGAGAGGTGGGGAGGGGGGCCAAACTACGAGCAGTACTTC
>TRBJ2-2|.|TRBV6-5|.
CAIRRTGELFF
TGTGCCATCCGGAGAACCGGGGAGCTGTTTTTT
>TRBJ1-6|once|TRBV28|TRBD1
CAIQGGLNSPLHF
TGTGCCATCCAGGGGGGCCTTAATTCACCCCTCCACTTT
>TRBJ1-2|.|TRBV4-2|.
CASSQEGRPYGYTF
TGTGCCAGCAGCCAAGAGGGTAGGCCCTATGGCTACACCTTC
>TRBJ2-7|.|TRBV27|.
CASSPLQAQTYEQYF
TGTGCCAGCAGCCCCCTACAGGCTCAGACCTACGAGCAGTACTTC
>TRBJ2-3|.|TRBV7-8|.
CASSLGRPLTDTQYF
TGTGCCAGCAGCTTAGGGCGCCCCTTGACAGATACGCAGTATTTT
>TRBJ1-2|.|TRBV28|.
CASSLILAQSINGYTF
TGTGCCAGCAGTTTAATACTGGCCCAGTCCATCAATGGCTACACCTTC
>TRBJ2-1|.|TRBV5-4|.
CASSFRDLNEQFF
TGTGCCAGCAGCTTCCGGGACTTAAATGAGCAGTTCTTC
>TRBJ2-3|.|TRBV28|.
CASSFLGEGTDTQYF
TGTGCCAGCAGTTTCCTGGGGGAGGGCACAGATACGCAGTATTTT
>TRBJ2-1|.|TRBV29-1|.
CSALREQSGEQFF
TGCAGCGCCCTGAGAGAACAGTCAGGGGAGCAGTTCTTC
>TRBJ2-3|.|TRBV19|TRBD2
CASSIDARTSGKRNTQYF
TGTGCCAGTAGTATAGACGCTCGGACTAGCGGGAAGAGAAATACGCAGTATTTT
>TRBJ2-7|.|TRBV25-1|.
CASAHSSYEQYF
TGTGCCAGCGCCCATAGTTCCTACGAGCAGTACTTC
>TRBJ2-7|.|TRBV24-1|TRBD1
CATGNRGSYEQYF
TGTGCCACCGGGAACAGGGGGTCCTACGAGCAGTACTTC
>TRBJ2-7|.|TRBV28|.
CASSPRGLGGRTSYEQYF
TGTGCCAGCAGTCCCAGGGGCCTAGGGGGGAGGACCTCCTACGAGCAGTACTTC
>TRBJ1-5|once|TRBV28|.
CASIEGSFDQPQHF
TGTGCCAGTATCGAGGGGAGTTTTGATCAGCCCCAGCATTTT
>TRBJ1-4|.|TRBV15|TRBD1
CATSRDIGGTGRATNEKLFF
TGTGCCACCAGCAGAGATATAGGGGGGACAGGGAGGGCGACTAATGAAAAACTGTTTTTT
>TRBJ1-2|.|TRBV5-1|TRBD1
CASSFPGQASISYTF
TGCGCCAGCAGCTTCCCGGGACAGGCATCTATTAGCTACACCTTC
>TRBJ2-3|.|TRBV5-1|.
CASSFLRISTDTQYF
TGCGCCAGCAGCTTTCTCCGGATTTCCACAGATACGCAGTATTTT
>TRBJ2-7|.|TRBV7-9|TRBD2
CASSLVASGSYEQYF
TGTGCCAGCAGCTTAGTGGCTAGCGGGAGCTACGAGCAGTACTTC
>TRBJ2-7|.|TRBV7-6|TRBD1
CASSLQQGGSYEQYF
TGTGCCAGCAGCTTACAACAGGGGGGTTCCTACGAGCAGTACTTC
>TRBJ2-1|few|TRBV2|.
CASTSGSDHNEQFF
TGTGCCAGCACCTCTGGGAGCGACCACAATGAGCAGTTCTTC
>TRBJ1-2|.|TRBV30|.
CAWSQGNYGYTF
TGTGCCTGGAGTCAGGGTAACTATGGCTACACCTTC
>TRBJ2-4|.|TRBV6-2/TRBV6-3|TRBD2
CASSYPGLAGGRGNIQYF
TGTGCCAGCAGTTACCCCGGACTAGCGGGAGGCCGGGGAAACATTCAGTACTTC
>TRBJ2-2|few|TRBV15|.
CATSRVGGELFF
TGTGCCACCAGCAGAGTTGGCGGGGAGCTGTTTTTT
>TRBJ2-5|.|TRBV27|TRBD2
CASMLLAGGDVETQYF
TGTGCCAGCATGTTGCTAGCGGGGGGGGATGTGGAGACCCAGTACTTC